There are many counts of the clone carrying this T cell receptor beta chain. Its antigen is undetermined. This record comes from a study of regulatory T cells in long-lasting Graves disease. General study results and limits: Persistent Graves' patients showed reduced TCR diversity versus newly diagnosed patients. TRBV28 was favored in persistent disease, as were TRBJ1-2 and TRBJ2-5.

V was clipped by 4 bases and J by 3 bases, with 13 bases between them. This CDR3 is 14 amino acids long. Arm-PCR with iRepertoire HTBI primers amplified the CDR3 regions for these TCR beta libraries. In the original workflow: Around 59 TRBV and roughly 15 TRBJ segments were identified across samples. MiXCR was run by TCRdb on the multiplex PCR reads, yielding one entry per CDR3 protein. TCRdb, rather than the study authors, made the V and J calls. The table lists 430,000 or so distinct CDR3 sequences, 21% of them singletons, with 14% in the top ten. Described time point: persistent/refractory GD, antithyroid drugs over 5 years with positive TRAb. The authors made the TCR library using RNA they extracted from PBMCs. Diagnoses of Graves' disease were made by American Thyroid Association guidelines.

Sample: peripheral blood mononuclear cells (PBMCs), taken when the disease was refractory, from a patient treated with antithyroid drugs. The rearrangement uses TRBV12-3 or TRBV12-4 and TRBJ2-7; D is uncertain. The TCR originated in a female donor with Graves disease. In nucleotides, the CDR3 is TGTGCCAGCAGTTCCGGGTCCCGCGTCTACGAGCAGTACTTC. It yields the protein CASSSGSRVYEQYF.